This TCR beta chain originates from a study of identical twins. Study-level points and caveats: Compared with unrelated sharing, twin-shared out-of-frame alpha sequences had more low-probability sequences.

Via MiXCR, TCRdb re-called the 5' RACE reads, giving one row per CDR3 protein. Of 1.5 million to 2 million distinct CDR3 sequences in the sample, under 35% were seen once. This CDR3 has 17 residues. Germline-derived CDR1 and CDR2 are SNHLY and FYNNEI. V dropped 8 bases and J dropped 2; count of bases not matched to a gene: 16. This clonotype has a handful of counts. The antigen remains unidentified. Specimen: cord blood. The chain links TRBV2 to TRBJ2-3; 7 positions agree with TRBD2. The receptor's source is a newborn girl in good health. The CDR3 here is CASCVWGGGGFTDTQYF. CDR3 bases: TGTGCCAGCTGTGTTTGGGGTGGCGGGGGATTCACAGATACGCAGTATTTT.